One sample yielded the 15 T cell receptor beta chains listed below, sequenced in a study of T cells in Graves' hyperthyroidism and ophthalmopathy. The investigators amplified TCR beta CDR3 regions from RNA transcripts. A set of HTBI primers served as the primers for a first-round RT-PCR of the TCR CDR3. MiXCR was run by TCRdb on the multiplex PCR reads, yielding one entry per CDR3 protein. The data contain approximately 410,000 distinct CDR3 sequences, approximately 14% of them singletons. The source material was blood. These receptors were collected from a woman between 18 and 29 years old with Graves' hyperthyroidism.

In nucleotides, the CDR3 is TGCGCCAGCAGCCAAGATTGGGGGGTGTTTGGGGAAAGCTACAATGAGCAGTTCTTC. As protein: CASSQDWGVFGESYNEQFF. The V call is TRBV4-3, the J call TRBJ2-1; TRBD2 is a possible D gene (6 bases). The CDR3 loop spans 19 amino acids. The V and J ends lost 0 bases and 3 bases respectively, with 21 bases between them. Germline CDR1 LGHNA, CDR2 YSLEER.

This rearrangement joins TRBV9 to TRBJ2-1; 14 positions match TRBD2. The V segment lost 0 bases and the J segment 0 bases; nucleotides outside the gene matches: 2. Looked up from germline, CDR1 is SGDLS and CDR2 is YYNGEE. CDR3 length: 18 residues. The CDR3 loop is CASSVDGTSGSSYNEQFF. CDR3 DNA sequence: TGTGCCAGCAGCGTAGATGGGACTAGCGGGAGCTCCTACAATGAGCAGTTCTTC.

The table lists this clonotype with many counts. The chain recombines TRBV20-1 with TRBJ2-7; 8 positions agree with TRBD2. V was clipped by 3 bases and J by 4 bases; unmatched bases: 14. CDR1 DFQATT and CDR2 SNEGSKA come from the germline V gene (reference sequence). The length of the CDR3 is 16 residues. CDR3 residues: CSARAPVVAGGYEQYF. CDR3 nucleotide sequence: TGCAGTGCTAGGGCCCCAGTGGTTGCGGGAGGTTACGAGCAGTACTTC.

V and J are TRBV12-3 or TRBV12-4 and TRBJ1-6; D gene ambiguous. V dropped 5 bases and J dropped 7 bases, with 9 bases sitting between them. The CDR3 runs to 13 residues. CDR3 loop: CASSTHGNSPLHF. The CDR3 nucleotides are TGTGCCAGCAGTACACACGGGAATTCACCCCTCCACTTT.

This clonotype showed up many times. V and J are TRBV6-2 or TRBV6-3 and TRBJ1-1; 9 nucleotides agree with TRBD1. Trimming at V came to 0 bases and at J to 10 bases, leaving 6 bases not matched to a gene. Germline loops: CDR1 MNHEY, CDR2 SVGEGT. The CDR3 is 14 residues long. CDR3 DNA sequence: TGTGCCAGCAGTTACTCCGTGGACAGGGGTGCAGCTTTCTTT. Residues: CASSYSVDRGAAFF.

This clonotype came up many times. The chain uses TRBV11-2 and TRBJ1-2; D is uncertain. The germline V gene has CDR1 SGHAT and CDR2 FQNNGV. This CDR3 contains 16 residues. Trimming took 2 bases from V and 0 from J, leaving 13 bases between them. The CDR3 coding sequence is TGTGCCAGCAGCTTATTCCCGCAGAACACTAACTATGGCTACACCTTC. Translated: CASSLFPQNTNYGYTF.

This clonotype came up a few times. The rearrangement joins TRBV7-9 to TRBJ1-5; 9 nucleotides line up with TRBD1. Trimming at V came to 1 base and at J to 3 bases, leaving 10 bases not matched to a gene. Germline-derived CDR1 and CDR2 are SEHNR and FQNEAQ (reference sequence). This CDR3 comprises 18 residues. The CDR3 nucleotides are TGTGCCAGCAGCTTAGTGTTGGTGGGACAGGGCCTCAATCAGCCCCAGCATTTT. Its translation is CASSLVLVGQGLNQPQHF.

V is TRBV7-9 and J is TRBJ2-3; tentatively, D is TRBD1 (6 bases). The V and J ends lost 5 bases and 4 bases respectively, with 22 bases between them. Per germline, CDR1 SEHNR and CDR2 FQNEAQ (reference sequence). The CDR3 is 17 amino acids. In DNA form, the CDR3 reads TGTGCCAGCAGCGCCAATTTCGGGACACTTGAGCCAGATACGCAGTATTTT. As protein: CASSANFGTLEPDTQYF.

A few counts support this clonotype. The CDR3 loop reads CASRNGQALNTEAFF. The CDR3 DNA follows: TGTGCCAGCAGGAACGGACAGGCGTTGAACACTGAAGCTTTCTTT. The V and J genes are TRBV6-1 and TRBJ1-1, with TRBD1 matching over 7 bases. V shed 6 bases, J shed 0 bases, and the junction held 7 bases outside the gene matches. There are 15 residues in the CDR3. Germline lookup yields CDR1 MNHNS and CDR2 SASEGT.

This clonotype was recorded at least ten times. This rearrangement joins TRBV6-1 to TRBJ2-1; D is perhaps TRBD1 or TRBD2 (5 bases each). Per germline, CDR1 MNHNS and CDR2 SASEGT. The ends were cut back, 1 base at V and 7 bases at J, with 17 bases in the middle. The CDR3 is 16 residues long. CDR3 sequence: CASSEVWGSLGNEQFF. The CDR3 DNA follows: TGTGCCAGCAGTGAAGTATGGGGGTCTCTAGGGAATGAGCAGTTCTTC.

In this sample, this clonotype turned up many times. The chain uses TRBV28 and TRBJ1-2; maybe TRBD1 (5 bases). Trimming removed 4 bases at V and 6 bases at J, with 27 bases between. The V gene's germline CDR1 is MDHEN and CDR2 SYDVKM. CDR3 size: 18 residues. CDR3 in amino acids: CASSSSPGGGAGLHGYTF. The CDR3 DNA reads TGTGCCAGCAGTTCATCACCAGGCGGGGGTGCAGGGCTGCATGGCTACACCTTC.

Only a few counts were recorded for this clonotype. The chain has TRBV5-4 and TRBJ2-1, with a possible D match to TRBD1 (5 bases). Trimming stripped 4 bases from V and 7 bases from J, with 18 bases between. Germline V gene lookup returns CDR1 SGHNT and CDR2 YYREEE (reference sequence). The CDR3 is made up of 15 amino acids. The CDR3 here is CASSQVGQGSNEQFF. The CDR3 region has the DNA TGTGCCAGCAGCCAAGTCGGGCAGGGATCGAATGAGCAGTTCTTC.

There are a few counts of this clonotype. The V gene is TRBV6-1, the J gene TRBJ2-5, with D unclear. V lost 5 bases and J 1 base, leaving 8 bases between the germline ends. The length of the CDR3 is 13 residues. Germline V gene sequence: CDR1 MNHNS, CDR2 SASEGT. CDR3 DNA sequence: TGTGCCAGCAGTACCCGTCCCCAAGAGACCCAGTACTTC. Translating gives CASSTRPQETQYF.

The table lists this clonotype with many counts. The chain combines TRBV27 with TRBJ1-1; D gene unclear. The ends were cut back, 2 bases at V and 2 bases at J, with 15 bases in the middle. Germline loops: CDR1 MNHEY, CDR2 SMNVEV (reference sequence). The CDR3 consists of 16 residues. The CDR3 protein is CASSLSGMAVNTEAFF. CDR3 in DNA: TGTGCCAGCAGTTTAAGTGGTATGGCTGTTAACACTGAAGCTTTCTTT.

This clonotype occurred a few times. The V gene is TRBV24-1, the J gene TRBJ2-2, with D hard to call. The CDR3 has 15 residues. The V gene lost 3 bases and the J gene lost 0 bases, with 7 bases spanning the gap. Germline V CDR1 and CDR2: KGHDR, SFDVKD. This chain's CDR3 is CATSDARANTGELFF. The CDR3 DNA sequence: TGTGCCACCAGTGATGCCCGGGCGAACACCGGGGAGCTGTTTTTT.